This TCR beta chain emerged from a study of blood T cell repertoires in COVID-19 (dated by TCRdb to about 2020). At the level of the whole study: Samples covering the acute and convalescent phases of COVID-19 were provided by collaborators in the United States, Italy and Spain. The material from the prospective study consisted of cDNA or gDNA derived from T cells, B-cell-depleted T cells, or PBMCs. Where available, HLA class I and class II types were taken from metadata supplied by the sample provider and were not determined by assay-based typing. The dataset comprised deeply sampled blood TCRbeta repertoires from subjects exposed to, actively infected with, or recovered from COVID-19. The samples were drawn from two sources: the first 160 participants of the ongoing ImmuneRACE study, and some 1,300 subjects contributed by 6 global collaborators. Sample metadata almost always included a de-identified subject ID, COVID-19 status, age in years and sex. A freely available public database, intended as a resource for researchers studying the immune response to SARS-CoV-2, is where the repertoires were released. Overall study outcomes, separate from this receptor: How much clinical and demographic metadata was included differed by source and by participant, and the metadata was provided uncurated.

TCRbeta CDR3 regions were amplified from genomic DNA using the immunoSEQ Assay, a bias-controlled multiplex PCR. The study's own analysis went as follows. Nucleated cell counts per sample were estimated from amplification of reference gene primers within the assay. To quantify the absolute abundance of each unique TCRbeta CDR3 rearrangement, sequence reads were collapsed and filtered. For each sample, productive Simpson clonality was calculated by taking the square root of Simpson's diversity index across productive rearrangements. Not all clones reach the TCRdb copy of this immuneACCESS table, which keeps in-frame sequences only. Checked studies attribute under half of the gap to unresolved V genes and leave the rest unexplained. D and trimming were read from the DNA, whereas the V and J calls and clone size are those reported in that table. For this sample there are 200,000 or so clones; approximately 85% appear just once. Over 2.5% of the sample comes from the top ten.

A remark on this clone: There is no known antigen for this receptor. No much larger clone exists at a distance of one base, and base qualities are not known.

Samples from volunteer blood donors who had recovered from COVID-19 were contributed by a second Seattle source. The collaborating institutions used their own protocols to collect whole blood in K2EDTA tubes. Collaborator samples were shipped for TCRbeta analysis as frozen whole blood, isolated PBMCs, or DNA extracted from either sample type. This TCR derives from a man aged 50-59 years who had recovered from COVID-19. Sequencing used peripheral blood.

The bases read TGTGCCAGCAGGAGACTAGCGGGAGGGTGGAATGAGCAGTTCTTC. Its protein reads: CASRRLAGGWNEQFF. The sequence is built from TRBV27 and TRBJ2-1; 14 nucleotides in the junction match TRBD2. For CDR1 and CDR2, the germline V gene (reference sequence) lists MNHEY and SMNVEV. The junction shows trimming of 6 bases on V and 7 bases on J, and the gene matches do not reach 5 bases of it. Counted from cysteine to phenylalanine, this CDR3 has 15 amino acids. The CDR3 DNA has 45 bases and is translated from base 1.